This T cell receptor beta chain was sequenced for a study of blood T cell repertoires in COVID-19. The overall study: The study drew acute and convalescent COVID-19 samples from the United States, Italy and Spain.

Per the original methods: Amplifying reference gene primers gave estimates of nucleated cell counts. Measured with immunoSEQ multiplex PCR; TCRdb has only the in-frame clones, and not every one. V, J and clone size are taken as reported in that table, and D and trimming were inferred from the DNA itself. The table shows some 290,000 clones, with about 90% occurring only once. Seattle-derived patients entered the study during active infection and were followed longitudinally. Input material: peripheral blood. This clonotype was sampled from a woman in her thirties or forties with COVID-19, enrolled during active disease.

CDR3 loop: CASSEYGDRGTSYEQYF. CDR3 DNA: TGTGCCAGCAGTGAATATGGGGACAGAGGGACGTCCTACGAGCAGTACTTC. The chain joins TRBV6-1 to TRBJ2-7; TRBD1 matches 7 bases. The CDR3 loop spans 17 amino acids. V lost 2 bases and J lost 1; bases outside the gene matches: 11. The germline CDR1 and CDR2 sequences are MNHNS and SASEGT.